A selection of T cell receptor beta chains follows, all from one sample in a study of cytomegalovirus exposure and HLA in healthy donors. Sequencing was performed with immunoSEQ multiplex PCR; in TCRdb, only in-frame clones are kept and a portion is missing. The table includes some 200,000 clones, roughly 80% detected once. Sequences were obtained from PBMCs. All receptors come from a man between 45 and 60 years old in good health and CMV-seronegative. CDR3s include the opening cysteine and the closing phenylalanine or tryptophan. Each record gives: clone size, J gene, D gene, V gene, CDR3 protein, CDR3 DNA. D genes are given only for firm matches. Only part of the rows carry a size: once, few, many, or a class if the clone is expanded.

>.|TRBJ2-5|TRBD2|TRBV6-5
CASSYSTSGGAETQYF
TGTGCCAGCAGTTACTCGACTAGCGGGGGGGCGGAGACCCAGTACTTC
>.|TRBJ2-2|TRBD2|TRBV5-6
CASSEASGGAYTGELFF
TGTGCCAGCAGCGAAGCTAGCGGGGGGGCCTATACCGGGGAGCTGTTTTTT
>.|TRBJ2-6|TRBD1|TRBV5-6
CASSLAVGQGGGGANVLTF
TGTGCCAGCAGCTTGGCCGTGGGACAGGGGGGAGGTGGGGCCAACGTCCTGACTTTC
>.|TRBJ2-1|.|TRBV5-1
CASSFPRTPNEQFF
TGCGCCAGCAGCTTTCCAAGGACTCCCAATGAGCAGTTCTTC
>.|TRBJ2-1|.|TRBV7-2
CASSLNLPVNEQFF
TGTGCCAGCAGCTTAAACCTGCCGGTGAATGAGCAGTTCTTC
>.|TRBJ1-5|.|TRBV27
CASNLAGSQPQHF
TGTGCCAGCAATCTCGCGGGATCCCAGCCCCAGCATTTT
>.|TRBJ1-5|.|TRBV2
CASSEGRGNQPQHF
TGTGCCAGCAGTGAAGGCAGGGGCAATCAGCCCCAGCATTTT
>.|TRBJ1-6|.|TRBV6-5
CASTSHRDKNSPLHF
TGTGCCAGCACCTCGCACCGGGACAAGAATTCACCCCTCCACTTT
>.|TRBJ2-1|TRBD1|TRBV6-5
CASSQGVGEQFF
TGTGCCAGCAGTCAGGGGGTTGGTGAGCAGTTCTTC
>.|TRBJ1-2|.|TRBV5-4
CASSSDGSYGYTF
TGTGCCAGCAGCTCCGATGGGAGCTATGGCTACACCTTC
>once|TRBJ1-5|.|TRBV7-9
CSSSQGGGNQPQHF
TGTTCCAGCAGTCAAGGGGGGGGCAATCAGCCCCAGCATTTT
>.|TRBJ2-1|.|TRBV4-3
CASSQDWTLYNEQFF
TGCGCCAGCAGCCAAGATTGGACTCTGTACAATGAGCAGTTCTTC
>.|TRBJ1-5|TRBD1|TRBV2
CASSIGQGEEHF
TGTGCCAGCAGTATAGGACAGGGAGAAGAACATTTT
>once|TRBJ2-7|TRBD1|TRBV27
CASSLGTGASYEQYF
TGTGCCAGCAGTTTAGGGACAGGGGCATCCTACGAGCAGTACTTC
>.|TRBJ1-1|.|TRBV7-9
CASSLAGRVAEAFF
TGTGCCAGCAGCTTAGCTGGCAGGGTAGCTGAAGCTTTCTTT
>.|TRBJ2-7|TRBD1|TRBV7-8
CASSMDRVVDEQYF
TGTGCCAGCAGCATGGACAGGGTTGTTGACGAGCAGTACTTC
>.|TRBJ2-1|.|TRBV15
CATSSSRSYNEQFF
TGTGCCACCAGCAGCTCTCGGAGCTACAATGAGCAGTTCTTC
>.|TRBJ2-7|.|TRBV7-2
CASSRQPRYEQYF
TGTGCCAGCAGCCGCCAACCCAGATACGAGCAGTACTTC
>.|TRBJ2-2|TRBD2|TRBV4-3
CASSQDPRGGTGELFF
TGCGCCAGCAGCCAAGATCCGCGGGGGGGCACCGGGGAGCTGTTTTTT
>.|TRBJ1-1|.|TRBV7-3
CASSATGNTEAFF
TGTGCCAGCAGCGCCACAGGGAACACTGAAGCTTTCTTT
>.|TRBJ1-2|.|TRBV7-9
CASSLAADGHPRYTF
TGTGCCAGCAGCTTAGCGGCCGATGGACATCCCCGCTACACCTTC
>.|TRBJ1-1|.|TRBV12-5
CASGLEGNTEAFF
TGTGCTAGTGGTTTAGAGGGGAACACTGAAGCTTTCTTT
>.|TRBJ2-7|.|TRBV6-1
CASSPGPAKGYEQYF
TGTGCCAGCAGCCCAGGACCGGCCAAGGGGTACGAGCAGTACTTC
>few|TRBJ1-2|TRBD1|TRBV12-5
CASGGSQGYGYTF
TGTGCTAGTGGTGGATCACAGGGGTATGGCTACACCTTC
>.|TRBJ1-5|.|TRBV4-3
CASSQATGIEPQHF
TGCGCCAGCAGCCAGGCTACAGGAATTGAGCCCCAGCATTTT
>.|TRBJ1-4|.|TRBV4-3
CASSQGSPRGKLFF
TGCGCCAGCAGCCAAGGGTCCCCCCGCGGAAAACTGTTTTTT
>.|TRBJ2-1|TRBD2|TRBV27
CASSTSGDSYNEQFF
TGTGCCAGCAGTACTAGCGGGGATTCCTACAATGAGCAGTTCTTC